This TCR beta chain appears in the sequencing data of a study of low-dose radiotherapy and immunotherapy resistance in tumors (dated by TCRdb to between 2020 and 2023). Study-wide context: In Cohort 1, 0.5 Gy per fraction was delivered every 2 weeks, and a total PTV dose of 6.5 Gy was prescribed. Patients were given nivolumab as a 240 mg flat dose every two weeks and ipilimumab at 1 mg/kg every six weeks, with both drugs delivered intravenously. No randomization into treatment groups was done for the people taking part in the trial. Every two weeks, patients got intravenous cyclophosphamide at 200 mg/m2, given one day ahead of each radiation and immunotherapy administration. The translational analysis covered eight patients: three from the first dose cohort and the first five from the second dose cohort. Cohort 2 received 1 Gy per fraction every two weeks, with a total of 13 Gy over 26 weeks. Starting on cycle 1 day 1, patients took 300 mg of aspirin by mouth once a day for four cycles.

This clonotype was counted many times. Its target antigen remains unknown. The junction differs from germline at one of its ends, possibly a read error. The time point label here, explained by the study, means: after trial treatment. The sample's treatment or condition label, in plain terms: LDRT plus nivolumab, ipilimumab, low-dose cyclophosphamide and aspirin (RACIN trial). Donors were enrolled in RACIN, a single-arm phase I dose-escalation trial in which nivolumab, ipilimumab, aspirin, low-dose cyclophosphamide and low-dose radiotherapy were combined. Patients were eligible if they had advanced solid tumors that were TIL-negative. Sequenced on an Illumina HiSeq 2500. Superscript III and a set of TRAV- and TRBV-specific primers were used to synthesize first-strand cDNA, so that both TCRalpha and TCRbeta chains were covered. TCRs were amplified with Phusion for about 21 PCR cycles, with a constant-region primer paired with the adapter attached to the V primers. The isolated mRNA was amplified using the MessageAmp II aRNA Amplification Kit, with in vitro transcription performed for approximately 16 hours at 37 degrees C. The Dynabeads mRNA DIRECT Purification Kit was used to isolate the mRNA for TCR sequencing. Indexed Illumina adapters were added in a second Phusion PCR of approximately 25 cycles, after which AMPure XP beads were used to purify the products. As for the authors' bioinformatics: Using custom Perl scripts, TCR sequences that encoded the same protein were pooled, out-of-frame sequences were dropped, and the abundance of each clonotype was calculated. The analysis excluded TCR sequences that were supported by just one read. Repertoire metrics included Shannon entropy, Gini index, clonality, richness, and frequency of TCRs shared between repertoires. TCRdb's own reprocessing of the public reads used fastp at Q25 and MiXCR and kept productive beta chains. Identical CDR3 protein sequences are pooled into one entry, listed with their most common genes and DNA. The V and J calls, along with clone size, are taken from TCRdb and not from the paper's own processing. This sample gives 100,000 or so distinct CDR3 sequences in total; under 25% of them show up just once. The ten largest clones take up over 3.5% of the sample.

The receptor comes from a male donor with prostate cancer. Here the sequenced sample was PBMCs, taken after low-dose radiotherapy plus immunotherapy.

The encoded CDR3 is CASSLDLTGTEKLFF. The nucleotide sequence is given as TGTGCCAGCAGCTTGGATTTGACAGGGACTGAAAAACTGTTTTTT. The chain employs TRBV5-3 and TRBJ1-4, and 7 junctional nucleotides match TRBD1. TRBV5-3 has ORF status, its function being uncertain. From the cysteine through the phenylalanine, the CDR3 covers 15 amino acids. Kept here is only the CDR3 DNA, which spans 45 bases and is read in frame from base 1.